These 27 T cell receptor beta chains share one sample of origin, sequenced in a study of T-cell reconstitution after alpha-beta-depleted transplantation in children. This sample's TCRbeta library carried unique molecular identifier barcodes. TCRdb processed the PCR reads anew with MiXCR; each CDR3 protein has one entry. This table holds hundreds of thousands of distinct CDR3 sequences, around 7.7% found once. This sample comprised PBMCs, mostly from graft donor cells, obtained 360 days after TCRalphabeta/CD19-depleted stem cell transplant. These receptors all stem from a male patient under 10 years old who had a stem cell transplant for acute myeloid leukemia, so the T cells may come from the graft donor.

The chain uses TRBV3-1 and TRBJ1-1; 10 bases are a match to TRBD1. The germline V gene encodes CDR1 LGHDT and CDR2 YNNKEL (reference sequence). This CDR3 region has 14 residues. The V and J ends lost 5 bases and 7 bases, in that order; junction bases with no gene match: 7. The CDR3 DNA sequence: TGTGCCAGCAGCGCACCGGGACAGGGGTTTGAAGCTTTCTTT. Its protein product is CASSAPGQGFEAFF.

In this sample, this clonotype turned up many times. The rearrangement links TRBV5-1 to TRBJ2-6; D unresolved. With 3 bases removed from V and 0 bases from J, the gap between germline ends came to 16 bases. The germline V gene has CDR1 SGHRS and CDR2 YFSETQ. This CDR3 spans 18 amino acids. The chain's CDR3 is CASSSGGLSSSGANVLTF. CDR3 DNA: TGCGCCAGCAGCTCGGGTGGCCTTTCGAGCTCTGGGGCCAACGTCCTGACTTTC.

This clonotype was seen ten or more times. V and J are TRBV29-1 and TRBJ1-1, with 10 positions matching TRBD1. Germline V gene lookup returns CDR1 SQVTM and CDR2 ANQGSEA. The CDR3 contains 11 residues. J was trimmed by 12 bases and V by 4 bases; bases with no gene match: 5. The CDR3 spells CSVVDRGLSFF. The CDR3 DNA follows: TGCAGCGTTGTAGACAGGGGGCTGTCTTTCTTT.

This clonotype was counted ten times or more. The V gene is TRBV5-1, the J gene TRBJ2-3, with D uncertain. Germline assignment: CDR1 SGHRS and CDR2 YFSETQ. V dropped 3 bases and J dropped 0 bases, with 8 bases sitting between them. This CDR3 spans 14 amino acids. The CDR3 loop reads CASSSVASTDTQYF. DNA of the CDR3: TGCGCCAGCAGCTCGGTGGCTAGCACAGATACGCAGTATTTT.

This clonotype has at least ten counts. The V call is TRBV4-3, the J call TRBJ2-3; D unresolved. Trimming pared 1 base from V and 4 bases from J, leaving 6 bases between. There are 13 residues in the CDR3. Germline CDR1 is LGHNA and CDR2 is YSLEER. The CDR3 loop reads CASSQARSDTQYF. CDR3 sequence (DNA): TGCGCCAGCAGCCAAGCCCGGTCAGATACGCAGTATTTT.

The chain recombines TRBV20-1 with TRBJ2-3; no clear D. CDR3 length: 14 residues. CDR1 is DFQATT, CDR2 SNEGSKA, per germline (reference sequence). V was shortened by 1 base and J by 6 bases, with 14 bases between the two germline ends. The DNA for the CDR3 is TGCAGTGCTAGAGCCCACAGAGTTGGGGATACGCAGTATTTT. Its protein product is CSARAHRVGDTQYF.

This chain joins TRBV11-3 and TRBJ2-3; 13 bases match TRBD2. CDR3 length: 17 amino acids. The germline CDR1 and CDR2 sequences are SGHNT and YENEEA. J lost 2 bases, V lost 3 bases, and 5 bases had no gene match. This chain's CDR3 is CASSFKTSGGPTDTQYF. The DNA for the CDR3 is TGTGCCAGCAGCTTCAAGACTAGCGGGGGGCCCACAGATACGCAGTATTTT.

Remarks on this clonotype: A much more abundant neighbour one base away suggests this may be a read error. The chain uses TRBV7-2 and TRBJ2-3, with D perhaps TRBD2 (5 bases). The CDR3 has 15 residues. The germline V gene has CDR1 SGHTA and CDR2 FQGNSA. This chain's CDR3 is CAGSLIATSTDTQYF. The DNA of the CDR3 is TGTGCCGGCAGCTTGATAGCGACTAGCACAGATACGCAGTATTTT.

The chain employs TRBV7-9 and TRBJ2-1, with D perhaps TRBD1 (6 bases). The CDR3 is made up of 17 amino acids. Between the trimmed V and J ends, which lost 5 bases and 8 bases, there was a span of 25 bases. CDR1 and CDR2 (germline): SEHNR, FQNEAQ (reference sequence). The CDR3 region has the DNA TGTGCCAGCAGCCCCCGAGCAGGGGTAATGCACGTGGATGAGCAGTTCTTC. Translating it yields CASSPRAGVMHVDEQFF. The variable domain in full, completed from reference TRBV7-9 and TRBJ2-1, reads DTGVSQNPRHKITKRGQNVTFRCDPISEHNRLYWYRQTLGQGPEFLTYFQNEAQLEKSRLLSDRFSAERPKGSFSTLEIQRTEQGDSAMYLCASSPRAGVMHVDEQFFGPGTRLTVL.

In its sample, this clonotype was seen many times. The CDR3 is CASSFGGSLNEQFF. CDR3 nucleotide sequence: TGTGCCAGCAGCTTTGGCGGGAGCTTGAATGAGCAGTTCTTC. The V gene is TRBV7-9, the J gene TRBJ2-1; TRBD2 matches 7 bases. Per germline, CDR1 SEHNR and CDR2 FQNEAQ (reference sequence). The CDR3 extends over 14 amino acids. Unmatched junction bases numbered 6, after V lost 3 bases and J lost 7 bases.

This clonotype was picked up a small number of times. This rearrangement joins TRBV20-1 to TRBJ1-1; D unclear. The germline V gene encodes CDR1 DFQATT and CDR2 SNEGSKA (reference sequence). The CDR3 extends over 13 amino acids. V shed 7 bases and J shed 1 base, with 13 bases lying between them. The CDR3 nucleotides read TGCAGTGGGCCGATTGACACGAACACTGAAGCTTTCTTT. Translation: CSGPIDTNTEAFF.

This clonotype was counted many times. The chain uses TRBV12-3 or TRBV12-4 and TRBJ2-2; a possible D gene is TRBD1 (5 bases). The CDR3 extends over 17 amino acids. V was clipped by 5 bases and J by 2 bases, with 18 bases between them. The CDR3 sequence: CASSPRTLTINTGELFF. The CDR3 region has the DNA TGTGCCAGCAGTCCTAGGACACTAACTATCAACACCGGGGAGCTGTTTTTT.

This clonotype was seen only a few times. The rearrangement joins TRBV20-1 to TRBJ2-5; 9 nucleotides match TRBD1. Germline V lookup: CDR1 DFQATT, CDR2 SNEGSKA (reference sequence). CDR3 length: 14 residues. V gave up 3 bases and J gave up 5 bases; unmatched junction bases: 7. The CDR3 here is CSASTGGRRETQYF. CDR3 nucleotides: TGCAGTGCTAGCACAGGGGGCAGGCGGGAGACCCAGTACTTC.

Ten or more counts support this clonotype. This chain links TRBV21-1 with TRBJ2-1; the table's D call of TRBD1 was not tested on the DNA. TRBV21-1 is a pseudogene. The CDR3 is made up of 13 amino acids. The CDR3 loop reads CASSKEGENEQFF. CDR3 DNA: TGTGCCAGCAGCAAAGAAGGGGAGAATGAGCAGTTCTTC.

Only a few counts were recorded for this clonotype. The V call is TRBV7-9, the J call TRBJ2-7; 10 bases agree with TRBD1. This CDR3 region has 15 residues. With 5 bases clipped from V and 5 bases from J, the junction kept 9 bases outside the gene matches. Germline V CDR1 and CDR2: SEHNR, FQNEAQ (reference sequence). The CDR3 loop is CASSPTGTGVDEQYF. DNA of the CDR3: TGTGCCAGCAGCCCGACTGGGACAGGGGTGGACGAGCAGTACTTC.

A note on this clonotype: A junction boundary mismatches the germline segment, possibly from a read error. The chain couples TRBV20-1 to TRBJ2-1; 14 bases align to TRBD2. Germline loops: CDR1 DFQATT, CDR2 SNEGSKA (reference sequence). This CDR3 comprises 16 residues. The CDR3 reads CCASKPGTSGSNEQFF. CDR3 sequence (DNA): TGCTGTGCTAGTAAACCCGGGACTAGCGGGAGCAATGAGCAGTTCTTC.

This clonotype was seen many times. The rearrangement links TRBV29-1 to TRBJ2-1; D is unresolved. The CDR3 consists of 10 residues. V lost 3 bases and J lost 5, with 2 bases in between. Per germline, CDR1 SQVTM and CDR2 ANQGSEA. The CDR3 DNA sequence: TGCAGCGTTGATAACAATGAGCAGTTCTTC. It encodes CSVDNNEQFF.

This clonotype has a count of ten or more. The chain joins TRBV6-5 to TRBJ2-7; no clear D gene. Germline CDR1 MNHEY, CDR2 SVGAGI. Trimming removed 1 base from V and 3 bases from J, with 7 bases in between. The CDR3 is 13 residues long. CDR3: CASSYWFGYEQYF. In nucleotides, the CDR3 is TGTGCCAGCAGTTACTGGTTCGGCTACGAGCAGTACTTC.

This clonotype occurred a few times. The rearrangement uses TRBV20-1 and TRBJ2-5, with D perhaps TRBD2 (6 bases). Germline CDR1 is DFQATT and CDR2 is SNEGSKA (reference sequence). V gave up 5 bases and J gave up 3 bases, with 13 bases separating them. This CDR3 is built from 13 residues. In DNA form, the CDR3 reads TGCAGTGCTTGGGCTAGCGACAAAGAGACCCAGTACTTC. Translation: CSAWASDKETQYF.

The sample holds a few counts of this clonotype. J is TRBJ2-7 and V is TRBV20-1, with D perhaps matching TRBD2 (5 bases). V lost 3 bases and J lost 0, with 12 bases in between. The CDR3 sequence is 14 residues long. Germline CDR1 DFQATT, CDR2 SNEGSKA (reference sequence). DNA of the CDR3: TGCAGTGCTAGTTTCGCCGGAGGCTCCTACGAGCAGTACTTC. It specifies CSASFAGGSYEQYF.

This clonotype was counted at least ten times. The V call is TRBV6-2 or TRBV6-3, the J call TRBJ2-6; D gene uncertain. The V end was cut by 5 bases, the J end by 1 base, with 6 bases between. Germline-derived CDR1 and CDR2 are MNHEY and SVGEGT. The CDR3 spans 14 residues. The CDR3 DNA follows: TGTGCCAGCAGTAGAATGTCTGGGGCCAACGTCCTGACTTTC. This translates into CASSRMSGANVLTF.

The CDR3 DNA reads as TGTGCCATCAGTGACGGGACACGGATGAGGGGGGAGCTGTTTTTT. This encodes CAISDGTRMRGELFF. This chain links TRBV10-3 with TRBJ2-2; tentatively, D is TRBD1 (6 bases). V was trimmed by 3 bases and J by 8 bases, leaving 16 bases between them. CDR1 ENHRY and CDR2 SYGVKD come from the germline V gene. The CDR3 contains 15 residues.

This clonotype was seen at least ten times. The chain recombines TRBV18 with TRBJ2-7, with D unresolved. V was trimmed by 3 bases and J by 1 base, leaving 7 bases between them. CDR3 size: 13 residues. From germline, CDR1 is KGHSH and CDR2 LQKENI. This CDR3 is CASSPKNSYEQYV. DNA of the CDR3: TGTGCCAGCTCACCGAAGAATTCCTACGAGCAGTACGTC.

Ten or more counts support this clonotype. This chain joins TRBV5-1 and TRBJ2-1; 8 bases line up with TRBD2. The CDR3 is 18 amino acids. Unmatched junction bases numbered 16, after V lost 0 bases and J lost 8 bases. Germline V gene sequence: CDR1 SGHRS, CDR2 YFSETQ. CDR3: CASSLALVSAGGFHEQFF. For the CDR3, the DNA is TGCGCCAGCAGCTTGGCCCTTGTCTCTGCGGGAGGTTTCCATGAGCAGTTCTTC. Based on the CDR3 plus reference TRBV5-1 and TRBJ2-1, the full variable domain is KAGVTQTPRYLIKTRGQQVTLSCSPISGHRSVSWYQQTPGQGLQFLFEYFSETQRNKGNFPGRFSGRQFSNSRSEMNVSTLELGDSALYLCASSLALVSAGGFHEQFFGPGTRLTVL.

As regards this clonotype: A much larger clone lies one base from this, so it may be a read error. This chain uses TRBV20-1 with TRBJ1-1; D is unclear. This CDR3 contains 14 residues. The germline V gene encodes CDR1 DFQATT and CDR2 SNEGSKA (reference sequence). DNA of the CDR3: TGCAGTGCATCCGGCGAAAGGGTGAACCCTGAAGCTTTCTTT. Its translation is CSASGERVNPEAFF.

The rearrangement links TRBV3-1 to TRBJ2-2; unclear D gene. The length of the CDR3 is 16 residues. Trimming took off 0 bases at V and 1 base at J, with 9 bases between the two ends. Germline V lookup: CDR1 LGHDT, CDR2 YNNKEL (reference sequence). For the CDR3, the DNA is TGTGCCAGCAGCCAAGAGCGGACCCAGAACACCGGGGAGCTGTTTTTT. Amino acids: CASSQERTQNTGELFF.

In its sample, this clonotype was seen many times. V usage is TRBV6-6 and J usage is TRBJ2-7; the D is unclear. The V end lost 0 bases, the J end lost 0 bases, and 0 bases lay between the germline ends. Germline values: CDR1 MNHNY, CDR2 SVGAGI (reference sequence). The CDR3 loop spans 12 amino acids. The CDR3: CASSYSSYEQYF. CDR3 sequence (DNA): TGTGCCAGCAGTTACTCCTCCTACGAGCAGTACTTC.